This T cell receptor beta chain was observed in a study of Graves' ophthalmopathy and Graves' hyperthyroidism. Study-wide points: Clonotypes were expanded in thyroid at above 0.001 frequency, and most also appeared in blood.

Researchers took RNA transcripts and amplified TCR beta CDR3 regions from them. HTBI primers were employed in first-round RT-PCR, then a second-round multiplex PCR followed. TCRdb re-called the multiplex PCR reads with MiXCR, one entry per CDR3 protein. The sample includes around 1,000,000 distinct CDR3 sequences, 36% of them seen just once. This CDR3 contains 13 residues. The germline V and J ends were trimmed by 3 bases and 10 bases, with 13 bases remaining between them. As for this clonotype: Antigen specificity is unknown.

Other autoimmune diseases, uncontrolled infections, pregnancy or lactation excluded patients from enrollment. The evidence that diagnosis relied on was clinical symptoms, serum thyroxine, TRAb, thyroid ultrasound and orbital computed tomography. The origin of this receptor is an adult man with Graves' hyperthyroidism. Material for sequencing was peripheral blood or thyroid tissue (not recorded which). The chain links TRBV12-3 or TRBV12-4 to TRBJ1-3; D ambiguous. The CDR3 reads CASSLRKLGTIYF. The CDR3 nucleotides read TGTGCCAGCAGTTTGAGGAAACTGGGTACCATATATTTT.